The 22 T cell receptor beta chains below all came from one sample that was sequenced in a study of shared clonotypes between healthy human individuals. Sequenced by immunoSEQ multiplex PCR; TCRdb stores in-frame clones only, minus some. The sample comprises roughly 2.5 million clones, roughly nine tenths of which are singletons, and more than 0.12% rests with the top ten. Sequenced sample: naive CD4+ T cells sorted from blood. Subset indicated: CD45RA+ positively selected. All receptors come from a man aged 18 to 35 in good health.

The J gene is TRBJ2-7, the V gene TRBV29-1, with TRBD2 matching 7 bases. The CDR3 is 15 residues long. CDR1 and CDR2 (germline): SQVTM, ANQGSEA. The V segment lost 0 bases and the J segment 2 bases; nucleotides outside the gene matches: 7. This CDR3 is CSVEDPVGGPYEQYF. The CDR3 DNA reads TGCAGCGTTGAAGATCCGGTGGGAGGGCCCTACGAGCAGTACTTC.

The rearrangement uses TRBV19 and TRBJ2-4; D is perhaps TRBD1 (6 bases). Trimming shortened V by 7 bases and J by 0 bases, and 13 bases separated the two germline ends. CDR3 size: 15 residues. Per the germline V gene, CDR1 is LNHDA and CDR2 is SQIVND (reference sequence). CDR3 residues: CASTGQKLAKNIQYF. The CDR3 DNA reads as TGTGCCAGTACCGGACAGAAACTAGCCAAAAACATTCAGTACTTC.

V usage is TRBV15 and J usage is TRBJ2-5; D unresolved. The CDR3 totals 11 residues. V lost 0 bases to trimming and J lost 13 bases, with 9 bases between them. Germline V gene lookup returns CDR1 LNHNV and CDR2 YYDKDF (reference sequence). CDR3 region: CATSREPLGYF. Written as DNA, the CDR3 is TGTGCCACCAGCAGAGAACCTCTTGGGTACTTC. Complete variable domain (other parts from reference TRBV15 and TRBJ2-5): DAMVIQNPRYQVTQFGKPVTLSCSQTLNHNVMYWYQQKSSQAPKLLFHYYDKDFNNEADTPDNFQSRRPNTSFCFLDIRSPGLGDTAMYLCATSREPLGYFGPGTRLLVL.

This clone was seen a single time. The chain uses TRBV2 and TRBJ2-4; D is possibly TRBD2 (6 bases). Trimming left V 4 bases short and J 0 bases short, with 16 bases between. Germline-derived CDR1 and CDR2 are SNHLY and FYNNEI. The CDR3 is 17 amino acids. Here the CDR3 reads CASSALGSGLAKNIQYF. The CDR3 DNA follows: TGTGCCAGCAGTGCCCTAGGTAGCGGACTAGCCAAAAACATTCAGTACTTC.

The chain has TRBV6-6 and TRBJ1-1; D possibly corresponds to TRBD1 (6 bases). V dropped 2 bases and J dropped 8 bases, with 15 bases sitting between them. The CDR3 totals 14 residues. Germline assignment: CDR1 MNHNY and CDR2 SVGAGI (reference sequence). CDR3 sequence reads: CASSYAGGYGEAFF. The CDR3 coding sequence is TGTGCCAGCAGTTACGCCGGGGGCTATGGGGAAGCTTTCTTT.

This chain links TRBV7-9 with TRBJ1-1; D remains ambiguous. V gave up 6 bases and J gave up 5 bases, with 10 bases separating them. The germline CDR1 and CDR2 sequences are SEHNR and FQNEAQ (reference sequence). CDR3 length: 12 residues. The CDR3 sequence is CASSSLETEAFF. CDR3 nucleotides: TGTGCCAGCAGTTCACTAGAAACTGAAGCTTTCTTT.

The chain has TRBV11-2 and TRBJ2-7; 14 bases fit TRBD2. The CDR3 covers 16 residues. Germline CDR1 is SGHAT and CDR2 is FQNNGV. Trimming at V came to 6 bases and at J to 4 bases, leaving 8 bases not matched to a gene. Here the CDR3 reads CASRWGLAGVGYEQYF. The CDR3 nucleotides are TGTGCCAGCAGATGGGGACTAGCGGGAGTAGGGTACGAGCAGTACTTC.

DNA of the CDR3: TGCGCCAGCAGCTCGGACGTCAATCAGCCCCAGCATTTT. Its protein is CASSSDVNQPQHF. The chain combines TRBV5-1 with TRBJ1-5; D call uncertain. The CDR3 extends over 13 amino acids. The germline V gene has CDR1 SGHRS and CDR2 YFSETQ. Trimming removed 3 bases at V and 3 bases at J, with 7 bases between.

The chain is built from TRBV5-4 and TRBJ2-2; perhaps D is TRBD1 or TRBD2 (6 bases each). Germline-derived CDR1 and CDR2 are SGHNT and YYREEE (reference sequence). This CDR3 spans 15 amino acids. V lost 0 bases and J lost 5, with 11 bases in between. The CDR3 reads CASSLVQGRTGELFF. The CDR3 DNA sequence: TGTGCCAGCAGCTTGGTCCAGGGGAGGACCGGGGAGCTGTTTTTT.

CDR3 DNA: TGTGCCAGCAGCGCAGGGATCGGAGGGGTTCAGCCCCAGCATTTT. Protein product: CASSAGIGGVQPQHF. This chain connects TRBV6-1 to TRBJ1-5, with D possibly matching TRBD1 (5 bases). Trimming removed 6 bases at V and 6 bases at J, with 18 bases between. The CDR3 runs to 15 residues. Germline values: CDR1 MNHNS, CDR2 SASEGT.

The V gene is TRBV2, the J gene TRBJ2-5, with 14 positions matching TRBD2. The CDR3 runs 16 residues. Per the germline V gene, CDR1 is SNHLY and CDR2 is FYNNEI. V trimming: 8 bases; J trimming: 2 bases; junction bases outside the gene matches: 7. For the CDR3, the DNA is TGTGCCAGCCGGACTAGCGGGGGGTCTTTTCAAGAGACCCAGTACTTC. Translated: CASRTSGGSFQETQYF.

The chain employs TRBV6-1 and TRBJ1-1; D might be TRBD1 (6 bases). Trimming removed 3 bases at V and 3 bases at J, with 14 bases between. The germline V gene encodes CDR1 MNHNS and CDR2 SASEGT. The CDR3 is 15 amino acids. In DNA form, the CDR3 reads TGTGCCAGCAGTGATTTCCGGGACACCTACACTGAAGCTTTCTTT. Residues: CASSDFRDTYTEAFF.

The CDR3 DNA is TGTGCCAGCAGTGAAATATGGAACACTGAAGCTTTCTTT. Translating gives CASSEIWNTEAFF. The rearrangement links TRBV6-1 to TRBJ1-1; D remains unclear. CDR1 MNHNS and CDR2 SASEGT come from the germline V gene. This CDR3 region has 13 residues. Trimming removed 2 bases from V and 1 base from J, with 5 bases in between.

Of note for this clone: The identical CDR3 is also encoded by other nucleotide sequences in the sample. In DNA form, the CDR3 reads TGTGCCAGCAGTGGGGGAGGTGAGCAGTTCTTC. Translation gives CASSGGGEQFF. The chain joins TRBV2 to TRBJ2-1, with D maybe TRBD2 (6 bases). Germline V gives CDR1 SNHLY, CDR2 FYNNEI. V lost 4 bases and J lost 9, with 7 bases in between. CDR3 length: 11 residues.

CDR3 in amino acids: CAWSAQTEAFF. DNA for the CDR3: TGTGCCTGGAGTGCTCAGACTGAAGCTTTCTTT. The chain recombines TRBV30 with TRBJ1-1; D call uncertain. This CDR3 is 11 amino acids long. With 1 base removed from V and 5 bases from J, the gap between germline ends came to 5 bases. Germline loops: CDR1 GTSNPN, CDR2 SVGIG (reference sequence).

The chain joins TRBV7-2 to TRBJ2-1; TRBD2 matches at 16 bases. CDR1 and CDR2 from the germline V gene are SGHTA and FQGNSA. The CDR3 is 19 residues long. Trimming took 4 bases from V and 0 from J; bases not matched to a gene: 6. The CDR3 DNA reads TGTGCCAGCAGCTCACCGGGACTAGCGGGAGGGGACTCCTACAATGAGCAGTTCTTC. This translates into CASSSPGLAGGDSYNEQFF.

The chain links TRBV11-2 to TRBJ2-3; no definite D call. This CDR3 contains 14 residues. The ends were cut back, 5 bases at V and 2 bases at J, with 11 bases in the middle. The germline gives CDR1 SGHAT, CDR2 FQNNGV. In DNA, the CDR3 is TGTGCCAGCAGCCAGGAAGGGCTCACAGATACGCAGTATTTT. It yields the protein CASSQEGLTDTQYF.

This chain connects TRBV2 to TRBJ2-7; D is possibly TRBD2 (5 bases). V was cut by 3 bases and J by 5 bases, with 23 bases left in between. Looked up from germline, CDR1 is SNHLY and CDR2 is FYNNEI. The CDR3 extends over 17 amino acids. CDR3 in amino acids: CASSEIQRLREVNEQYF. CDR3 coding DNA: TGTGCCAGCAGTGAGATACAGAGACTTCGGGAAGTAAACGAGCAGTACTTC.

Points on this clone: Germline is not matched at one junction end, which may reflect a read error. The chain recombines TRBV7-7 with TRBJ2-2; D gene uncertain. The germline V gene has CDR1 SSHAT and CDR2 FNYEAQ (reference sequence). The CDR3 spans 13 residues. The CDR3 DNA is TGTGCTAGCAGCACGACCATCCCCGGGGAGCTGTTTTTT. Translation: CASSTTIPGELFF.

The V and J genes are TRBV4-3 and TRBJ1-2; possibly TRBD1 for D (5 bases). The length of the CDR3 is 15 residues. Germline V gives CDR1 LGHNA, CDR2 YSLEER. Between the trimmed V and J ends, which lost 1 base and 4 bases, there was a span of 13 bases. The CDR3 region has the DNA TGCGCCAGCAGCCAAGGATTACAGGTTGCCTATGGCTACACCTTC. Protein sequence: CASSQGLQVAYGYTF.

This chain uses TRBV19 with TRBJ2-7, with D perhaps being TRBD1 or TRBD2 (5 bases each). Trimming removed 4 bases at V and 0 bases at J, with 7 bases between. CDR1 LNHDA and CDR2 SQIVND come from the germline V gene (reference sequence). The CDR3 is 13 residues long. This chain's CDR3 is CASSRGTSYEQYF. The CDR3 nucleotides read TGTGCCAGTAGTAGGGGGACCTCCTACGAGCAGTACTTC.

The chain carries TRBV7-2 and TRBJ2-5; D might be TRBD1 (6 bases). V lost 5 bases and J 2 bases, leaving 9 bases between the germline ends. The CDR3 totals 13 residues. Germline CDR1 SGHTA, CDR2 FQGNSA. Here the CDR3 DNA reads TGTGCCAGCAGCCAGGGGTCTCAAGAGACCCAGTACTTC. It is translated as CASSQGSQETQYF.